Listed below are T cell receptor beta chains from one sample, sequenced in a study of T cell responses to AZD1222 COVID-19 vaccine. Sequenced by immunoSEQ multiplex PCR; TCRdb stores in-frame clones only, minus some. The table lists roughly 80,000 clones, 85% to 90% of them singletons. This specimen consisted of peripheral blood, obtained on day 0 of MenACWY control vaccination. The receptors come from an adult in good health. The CDR3 runs from the conserved cysteine through the conserved F or W. Fields, in order: J gene, V gene, D gene, clone size, CDR3 DNA, CDR3 protein. A D gene is named only where the DNA matches it firmly. The size entry is marked missing in some rows and otherwise reads once, few, many or a size class.

J: TRBJ2-3
V: TRBV27
D: TRBD2
size: -
DNA: TGTGCCAGCAGTTCCCAGGGACTAGCGGGAGCATGGGATACGCAGTATTTT
CDR3: CASSSQGLAGAWDTQYF

J: TRBJ1-2
V: TRBV29-1
D: TRBD1
size: -
DNA: TGCAGCGTTGGGACAGGGTACGGCTACACCTTC
CDR3: CSVGTGYGYTF

J: TRBJ1-5
V: TRBV6-5
D: TRBD1
size: -
DNA: TGTGCCAGCACCACGGGGGACAGACCCCAGCATTTT
CDR3: CASTTGDRPQHF

J: TRBJ2-7
V: TRBV9
D: -
size: -
DNA: TGTGCCAGCAGCGAAAGTAACGGGACACCAGGAGACGAGCAGTACTTC
CDR3: CASSESNGTPGDEQYF

J: TRBJ1-1
V: TRBV12-3/TRBV12-4
D: -
size: -
DNA: TGTGCCAGCAGTTTTAGCGTCCAGACTGAAGCTTTCTTT
CDR3: CASSFSVQTEAFF

J: TRBJ1-1
V: TRBV15
D: -
size: -
DNA: TGTGCCACCAGCAGAGATCTTACAGCTGAAGCTTTCTTT
CDR3: CATSRDLTAEAFF

J: TRBJ1-6
V: TRBV19
D: TRBD1
size: -
DNA: TGTGCCAGTAGTGGAGGACAGGGGTCGAATTCACCCCTCCACTTT
CDR3: CASSGGQGSNSPLHF

J: TRBJ1-2
V: TRBV27
D: -
size: -
DNA: TGTGCCAGCAGTTTATCACGGGGGGCGGGTGGCTACACCTTC
CDR3: CASSLSRGAGGYTF

J: TRBJ2-7
V: TRBV27
D: TRBD2
size: -
DNA: TGTGCCAGCAATATAGCGGGAGCGGAGTACGAGCAGTACTTC
CDR3: CASNIAGAEYEQYF

J: TRBJ2-1
V: TRBV19
D: -
size: -
DNA: TGTGCCAGTAGTATGGTGATAAATGAGCAGTTCTTC
CDR3: CASSMVINEQFF

J: TRBJ1-5
V: TRBV7-2
D: -
size: -
DNA: TGTGCCAGCAGCCTTGCCGGACTGAGCAATCAGCCCCAGCATTTT
CDR3: CASSLAGLSNQPQHF

J: TRBJ1-1
V: TRBV7-9
D: -
size: few
DNA: TGTGCCAGCAGCTTAGCACAGGGAGGCACTGAAGCTTTCTTT
CDR3: CASSLAQGGTEAFF

J: TRBJ1-4
V: TRBV6-2/TRBV6-3
D: TRBD1
size: -
DNA: TGTGCCAGCAGTTCAGGGGGAGCTAATGAAAAACTGTTTTTT
CDR3: CASSSGGANEKLFF

J: TRBJ2-7
V: TRBV28
D: -
size: -
DNA: TGTGCCAGCAGTTTAGTTCAGGGAAGCTCCTACGAGCAGTACTTC
CDR3: CASSLVQGSSYEQYF

J: TRBJ2-7
V: TRBV20-1
D: TRBD2
size: few
DNA: TGCAGTGCTAGTATCGGGCGGGAGAGGAACGAGCAGTACTTC
CDR3: CSASIGRERNEQYF

J: TRBJ1-2
V: TRBV6-4
D: -
size: -
DNA: TGTGCCAGCAGTGATATAGGCCGCGACCCATTCTATGGCTACACCTTC
CDR3: CASSDIGRDPFYGYTF